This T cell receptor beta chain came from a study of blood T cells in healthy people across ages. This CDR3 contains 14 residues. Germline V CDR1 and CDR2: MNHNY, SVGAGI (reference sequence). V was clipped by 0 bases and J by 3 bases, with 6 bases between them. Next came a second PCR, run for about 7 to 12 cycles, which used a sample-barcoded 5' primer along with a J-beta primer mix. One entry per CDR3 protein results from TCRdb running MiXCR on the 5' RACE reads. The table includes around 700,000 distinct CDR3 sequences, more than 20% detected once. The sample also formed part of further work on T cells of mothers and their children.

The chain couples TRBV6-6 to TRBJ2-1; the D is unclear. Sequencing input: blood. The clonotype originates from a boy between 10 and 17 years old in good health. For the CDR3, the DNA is TGTGCCAGCAGTTACTCGAATAGCTACAATGAGCAGTTCTTC. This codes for CASSYSNSYNEQFF.